This passage covers 26 T cell receptor beta chains from one sample sequenced in a study of T cells in localized non-small cell lung cancer. Libraries were prepared by immunoSEQ multiplex PCR; TCRdb keeps only in-frame clonotypes and omits some of them. The table records about 52,000 clones, more than 75% of them present only once. This sample comprised PBMCs, obtained before any cancer treatment. Source of these receptors: a female donor with stage II lung adenocarcinoma.

The chain combines TRBV5-1 with TRBJ2-2; D is tentatively TRBD1 or TRBD2 (5 bases each). The germline V gene has CDR1 SGHRS and CDR2 YFSETQ. CDR3 length equals 14 residues. V shed 4 bases and J shed 7 bases, with 14 bases lying between them. The CDR3: CASSRETGGGELFF. Written as DNA, the CDR3 is TGCGCCAGCAGCCGGGAAACAGGTGGCGGGGAGCTGTTTTTT.

V and J are TRBV7-3 and TRBJ2-5, with no clear D. Germline lookup yields CDR1 SGHTA and CDR2 FQGTGA. Trimming cost V 0 bases and J 2 bases, with 10 bases left between them. This CDR3 is 15 amino acids long. CDR3 nucleotides: TGTGCCAGCAGCTTAACGGGCCAAAGGCAAGAGACCCAGTACTTC. This sequence encodes CASSLTGQRQETQYF.

The chain is built from TRBV7-7 and TRBJ2-1; TRBD1 matches at 10 bases. CDR3 length equals 15 residues. CDR1 is SSHAT, CDR2 FNYEAQ, per germline (reference sequence). Trimming removed 3 bases from V and 5 bases from J; junction bases left unmatched: 4. In DNA form, the CDR3 reads TGTGCCAGCAGCTTCGGGACAGGGGACCACAATGAGCAGTTCTTC. This encodes CASSFGTGDHNEQFF.

The chain recombines TRBV5-1 with TRBJ1-1; 8 bases are shared with TRBD1. V was pared by 4 bases and J by 6 bases, with 14 bases of the junction left unmatched. The CDR3 is 16 amino acids. Germline-derived CDR1 and CDR2 are SGHRS and YFSETQ. The CDR3 protein is CASSQVGQGAGAEAFF. The CDR3 DNA reads TGCGCCAGCAGCCAGGTTGGGCAGGGGGCTGGCGCTGAAGCTTTCTTT. The whole variable domain, remainder taken from reference TRBV5-1 and TRBJ1-1, is KAGVTQTPRYLIKTRGQQVTLSCSPISGHRSVSWYQQTPGQGLQFLFEYFSETQRNKGNFPGRFSGRQFSNSRSEMNVSTLELGDSALYLCASSQVGQGAGAEAFFGQGTRLTVV.

The chain links TRBV27 to TRBJ1-1; 7 bases match TRBD1. The CDR3 runs to 14 residues. Germline loops: CDR1 MNHEY, CDR2 SMNVEV (reference sequence). V was pared by 4 bases and J by 0 bases, with 2 bases of the junction left unmatched. The CDR3 DNA reads as TGTGCCAGCAGTTGGGACAGCCTGAACACTGAAGCTTTCTTT. Translation gives CASSWDSLNTEAFF.

The rearrangement uses TRBV4-1 and TRBJ2-1, with D possibly TRBD2 on 6 matching bases. Germline V lookup: CDR1 MGHRA, CDR2 YSYEKL. V was shortened by 2 bases and J by 12 bases, with 20 bases between the two germline ends. This CDR3 is built from 15 residues. For the CDR3, the DNA is TGCGCCAGCAGCCAACCGGGACTGGCCCGCTTTGGGCAGTTCTTC. Its translation: CASSQPGLARFGQFF.

With respect to this clone: The junction differs from germline at one of its ends, possibly a read error. The chain employs TRBV7-6 and TRBJ1-6; D possibly corresponds to TRBD1 (6 bases). The CDR3 runs 14 residues. Germline values: CDR1 SGHVS, CDR2 FNYEAQ. The CDR3 spells CANSLAGAHSPLHF. DNA for the CDR3: TGTGCCAACAGCTTAGCAGGGGCCCATTCACCCCTCCACTTT.

The rearrangement uses TRBV27 and TRBJ1-4; 7 positions agree with TRBD1. CDR3 length: 15 residues. V shed 5 bases, J shed 2 bases, and the junction held 5 bases outside the gene matches. In germline, CDR1 is MNHEY, CDR2 SMNVEV (reference sequence). This chain's CDR3 is CASSPQGLTNEKLFF. CDR3 sequence (DNA): TGTGCCAGCAGTCCACAGGGGTTGACTAATGAAAAACTGTTTTTT. The full variable domain, completed using reference TRBV27 and TRBJ1-4, is EAQVTQNPRYLITVTGKKLTVTCSQNMNHEYMSWYRQDPGLGLRQIYYSMNVEVTDKGDVPEGYKVSRKEKRNFPLILESPSPNQTSLYFCASSPQGLTNEKLFFGSGTQLSVL.

The chain employs TRBV5-1 and TRBJ1-3; D is uncertain. This CDR3 is built from 13 residues. Per the germline V gene, CDR1 is SGHRS and CDR2 is YFSETQ. V was shortened by 1 base and J by 8 bases, with 10 bases between the two germline ends. CDR3 region: CASSLSLRDTIYF. CDR3 nucleotides: TGCGCCAGCAGCTTGTCTCTGCGGGACACCATATATTTT.

This clone was recorded once. The V and J genes are TRBV6-5 and TRBJ1-5; TRBD1 aligns across 10 bases. The J segment lost 7 bases and the V segment lost 6 bases, leaving 9 bases of the junction unmatched. The germline gives CDR1 MNHEY, CDR2 SVGAGI. The CDR3 covers 15 residues. The CDR3 DNA sequence: TGTGCCAGCAGCCAACGGGACAGGGGAAGACAGCCCCAGCATTTT. Protein sequence: CASSQRDRGRQPQHF.

V and J are TRBV5-1 and TRBJ2-1, with 8 bases fitting TRBD1. The CDR3 loop spans 17 amino acids. The J segment lost 8 bases and the V segment lost 6 bases, leaving 19 bases of the junction unmatched. Per the germline V gene, CDR1 is SGHRS and CDR2 is YFSETQ. The CDR3 sequence: CASTKRTGSFPGDEQFF. CDR3 coding DNA: TGCGCCAGCACCAAACGGACAGGGAGTTTCCCTGGGGATGAGCAGTTCTTC.

V gene TRBV6-1 combines with J gene TRBJ1-1, with D perhaps TRBD1 (6 bases). V was clipped by 6 bases and J by 5 bases, with 13 bases between them. The V gene's germline CDR1 is MNHNS and CDR2 SASEGT. This CDR3 comprises 13 residues. DNA for the CDR3: TGTGCCAGCAGCTGGGGGCGGGAAACTGAAGCTTTCTTT. It is translated as CASSWGRETEAFF.

This clone has just one count. V usage is TRBV6-4 and J usage is TRBJ2-7, with D unresolved. In germline, CDR1 is MRHNA, CDR2 SNTAGT. The V gene lost 3 bases and the J gene lost 2 bases, with 8 bases spanning the gap. The CDR3 runs 13 residues. CDR3 sequence reads: CASSEGPAYEQYF. CDR3 DNA: TGTGCCAGCAGTGAAGGGCCAGCCTACGAGCAGTACTTC.

The gene calls are TRBV12-5 and TRBJ1-6, with D uncertain. Between the trimmed V and J ends, which lost 1 base and 8 bases, there was a span of 3 bases. This CDR3 is built from 12 residues. Germline V gives CDR1 LGHNT, CDR2 FRNRAP. The CDR3 nucleotides read TGTGCTAGTGGTTTGGGGGATTCACCCCTCCACTTT. Translating gives CASGLGDSPLHF.

This chain joins TRBV9 and TRBJ2-2; D is unclear. Trimming pared 1 base from V and 1 base from J, leaving 8 bases between. Germline assignment: CDR1 SGDLS and CDR2 YYNGEE. The CDR3 has 15 amino acids. This CDR3 reads CASSVIPGNTGELFF. CDR3 in DNA: TGTGCCAGCAGCGTAATCCCAGGGAACACCGGGGAGCTGTTTTTT.

The genes are TRBV10-1 and TRBJ2-6; D may be TRBD1 (5 bases). The CDR3 totals 15 residues. Germline values: CDR1 WNHNN, CDR2 SYGVQD (reference sequence). Deletions cut 3 bases from V and 2 bases from J, with 8 bases between. The CDR3 region has the DNA TGCGCCAGCAGTGACGGCAGGGCTGGGGCCAACGTCCTGACTTTC. This translates into CASSDGRAGANVLTF.

This clone was picked up a small number of times. The gene calls are TRBV2 and TRBJ1-1; D is undetermined. The CDR3 extends over 13 amino acids. Per germline, CDR1 SNHLY and CDR2 FYNNEI. V lost 4 bases to trimming and J lost 6 bases, with 12 bases between them. CDR3 protein: CASSATLHAEAFF. CDR3 nucleotide sequence: TGTGCCAGCAGTGCTACCCTGCACGCTGAAGCTTTCTTT.

A single count supports this clone. The V call is TRBV11-3, the J call TRBJ1-1; D unresolved. Deletions cut 1 base from V and 1 base from J, with 4 bases between. The CDR3 runs 13 residues. Germline values: CDR1 SGHNT, CDR2 YENEEA. The DNA of the CDR3 is TGTGCCAGCAGCTTAGTATCGAACACTGAAGCTTTCTTT. This translates into CASSLVSNTEAFF.

A few counts support this clone. V is TRBV7-9 and J is TRBJ1-3, with D hard to call. Trimming took 2 bases from V and 4 from J, leaving 15 bases between them. Germline lookup yields CDR1 SEHNR and CDR2 FQNEAQ (reference sequence). This CDR3 has 16 amino acids. The CDR3 region is CASSLSILHRGNTIYF. The CDR3 DNA reads as TGTGCCAGCAGCTTAAGCATCCTCCACCGGGGAAACACCATATATTTT.

This sequence joins TRBV19 and TRBJ1-1; D is possibly TRBD1 (6 bases). CDR1 and CDR2 (germline): LNHDA, SQIVND (reference sequence). V was cut by 11 bases and J by 5 bases, with 18 bases left in between. The CDR3 loop spans 13 amino acids. The CDR3 region has the DNA TGTGCCGCCAAAACAGGGTCGGATACTGAAGCTTTCTTT. Protein sequence: CAAKTGSDTEAFF.

The chain recombines TRBV4-1 with TRBJ1-1, with 8 positions matching TRBD1. The CDR3 covers 12 residues. Germline-derived CDR1 and CDR2 are MGHRA and YSYEKL. The junction had 3 bases not matched to a gene; V was cut back by 4 bases and J by 8 bases. As DNA, the CDR3 is TGCGCCAGCAGCCCTCGGACAGGGGAAGCTTTCTTT. This gives the protein CASSPRTGEAFF.

This rearrangement joins TRBV7-9 to TRBJ1-2; no firm D call. Trimming left V 5 bases short and J 0 bases short, with 7 bases between. Looked up from germline, CDR1 is SEHNR and CDR2 is FQNEAQ (reference sequence). The CDR3 extends over 13 amino acids. The CDR3 loop reads CASSNISNYGYTF. The CDR3 DNA follows: TGTGCCAGCAGCAATATCTCTAACTATGGCTACACCTTC.

This sequence joins TRBV5-1 and TRBJ2-1, with no clear D. The V gene lost 4 bases and the J gene lost 5 bases, with 13 bases spanning the gap. CDR3 length: 14 amino acids. CDR1 and CDR2 (germline): SGHRS, YFSETQ. The CDR3 nucleotides are TGCGCCAGCAGCCCCGACGGACCCAACAATGAGCAGTTCTTC. Protein product: CASSPDGPNNEQFF. Drawing the rest from reference TRBV5-1 and TRBJ2-1, the complete variable domain is KAGVTQTPRYLIKTRGQQVTLSCSPISGHRSVSWYQQTPGQGLQFLFEYFSETQRNKGNFPGRFSGRQFSNSRSEMNVSTLELGDSALYLCASSPDGPNNEQFFGPGTRLTVL.

The rearrangement uses TRBV30 and TRBJ1-3, with unresolved D. Germline V CDR1 and CDR2: GTSNPN, SVGIG (reference sequence). This CDR3 has 16 residues. V was clipped by 1 base and J by 4 bases, with 17 bases between them. This CDR3 reads CAWSAELTPYGNTIYF. The CDR3 region has the DNA TGTGCCTGGAGTGCAGAGCTAACCCCATACGGAAACACCATATATTTT. Variable domain in full (rest from reference TRBV30 and TRBJ1-3): SQTIHQWPATLVQPVGSPLSLECTVEGTSNPNLYWYRQAAGRGLQLLFYSVGIGQISSEVPQNLSASRPQDRQFILSSKKLLLSDSGFYLCAWSAELTPYGNTIYFGEGSWLTVV.

The rearrangement joins TRBV7-9 to TRBJ2-7, with 8 nucleotides matching TRBD2. The CDR3 consists of 15 residues. The trim removed 5 bases at V and 3 bases at J, leaving 9 bases unmatched. Looked up from germline, CDR1 is SEHNR and CDR2 is FQNEAQ (reference sequence). The CDR3 DNA follows: TGTGCCAGCAGCCCCGGGGCCAGCGGGGGCTACGAGCAGTACTTC. As protein: CASSPGASGGYEQYF.

CDR3 sequence: CASSLGTAEQYF. Written as DNA, the CDR3 is TGCGCCAGCAGCTTAGGGACGGCGGAGCAGTACTTC. The V call is TRBV5-1, the J call TRBJ2-7; D is tentatively TRBD1 or TRBD2 (5 bases each). Trimming took 2 bases from V and 7 from J, leaving 10 bases between them. CDR1 and CDR2 (germline): SGHRS, YFSETQ. This CDR3 is 12 amino acids long.